This paragraph reports one TCR beta chain. For ophthalmopathy patients, the Clinical Activity Score was at least 3 and the NOSPECS grade at least 4; duration was under 3 months. Patients showing uncontrolled infection, other autoimmune disease, pregnancy or lactation were ineligible. Fresh 10 ml peripheral blood yielded PBMCs. The J segment lost 10 bases and the V segment lost 4 bases, leaving 13 bases of the junction unmatched. Germline CDR1 and CDR2: SGHRS and YFSETQ. This CDR3 contains 15 residues. Regions amplified from RNA transcripts were the TCR beta CDR3 regions. The HTBI primer set drove a first-round RT-PCR of the TCR CDR3. MiXCR was run by TCRdb on the multiplex PCR reads, yielding one entry per CDR3 protein. Of approximately 300,000 distinct CDR3 sequences listed, approximately 18% were seen once; the top ten hold under 45%. The sample originates from a study of T cells in Graves' hyperthyroidism and ophthalmopathy.

Sequencing was performed on blood. The rearrangement joins TRBV5-1 to TRBJ2-1; 8 positions match TRBD2. The receptor comes from a man aged 50-60 years with Graves' ophthalmopathy. The CDR3 region is CASSEMAAGANEQFF. The CDR3 DNA is TGCGCCAGCAGCGAAATGGCAGCGGGGGCAAACGAGCAGTTCTTC.